This T cell receptor beta chain was profiled in a study of regulatory T cells in long-lasting Graves disease. Stated time point: persistent/refractory GD, antithyroid drugs over 5 years with positive TRAb. After RNA was extracted from PBMCs, the TCR library was made from it. Arm-PCR with iRepertoire HTBI primers amplified the CDR3 regions for these TCR beta libraries. Using its own MiXCR run on the multiplex PCR reads, TCRdb lists one record per CDR3 protein. The sample consists of approximately 400,000 distinct CDR3 sequences, about 25% of them appearing once. Source: peripheral blood mononuclear cells (PBMCs), taken when the disease was refractory, from a patient treated with antithyroid drugs. This receptor was taken from a female donor with Graves disease.

The CDR3 DNA reads TGTGCCAGCAGCGTAGCTACTTCATCCCAAGAGACCCAGTACTTC. Its translation: CASSVATSSQETQYF. The rearrangement links TRBV9 to TRBJ2-5; D not certain. The CDR3 spans 15 residues. The germline gives CDR1 SGDLS, CDR2 YYNGEE. V lost 0 bases, J lost 1 base, and 10 bases lay in between. The complete variable domain, with remaining parts taken from reference TRBV9 and TRBJ2-5, reads DSGVTQTPKHLITATGQRVTLRCSPRSGDLSVYWYQQSLDQGLQFLIQYYNGEERAKGNILERFSAQQFPDLHSELNLSSLELGDSALYFCASSVATSSQETQYFGPGTRLLVL.